Following are 26 T cell receptor beta chains from one sample sequenced in a study of graft-versus-host responses after intestinal transplantation. TCRdb keeps only in-frame clones here, not all; method: immunoSEQ multiplex PCR. Of approximately 78,000 clones listed, about nine tenths are singletons. These receptors have no known antigen. The sequencing used unstimulated CD8+ T cells sorted from spleen or lymph node cells, collected before transplant. The receptors originated from a human donor who was the organ donor for an intestinal transplant.

This chain uses TRBV7-3 with TRBJ2-2; tentative D call: TRBD2 (6 bases). The CDR3 runs to 14 residues. CDR1 SGHTA and CDR2 FQGTGA come from the germline V gene. V gave up 0 bases and J gave up 4 bases, with 6 bases separating them. CDR3 residues: CASSLTGGTGELFF. The CDR3 DNA sequence: TGTGCCAGCAGCTTAACGGGGGGCACCGGGGAGCTGTTTTTT.

This clone was counted a single time. Here the CDR3 reads CASSQAAPYGYTF. CDR3 DNA sequence: TGCGCCAGCAGCCAAGCCGCCCCCTATGGCTACACCTTC. This chain joins TRBV4-1 and TRBJ1-2, with D hard to call. Germline CDR1 reads MGHRA; CDR2 reads YSYEKL. The CDR3 is 13 residues long. Trimming left V 1 base short and J 4 bases short, with 7 bases between.

This clone appeared a few times. The gene calls are TRBV18 and TRBJ2-7; perhaps TRBD1 as D (7 bases). V lost 3 bases and J 1 base, leaving 31 bases between the germline ends. The CDR3 contains 21 residues. Germline V CDR1 and CDR2: KGHSH, LQKENI. CDR3 nucleotide sequence: TGTGCCAGCTCACCGCGGGACAGTAGGCCGCTATCGATCACCTTATCCTACGAGCAGTACTTC. This encodes CASSPRDSRPLSITLSYEQYF.

The chain uses TRBV15 and TRBJ2-5, with TRBD1 as a possible D gene (6 bases). This CDR3 spans 13 amino acids. Germline values: CDR1 LNHNV, CDR2 YYDKDF (reference sequence). V was shortened by 8 bases and J by 1 base, with 11 bases between the two germline ends. The CDR3 coding sequence is TGTGCCACCGGTACAGGGATCCAAGAGACCCAGTACTTC. The encoded protein is CATGTGIQETQYF.

The sample holds one count of this clone. The genes are TRBV19 and TRBJ1-5; unclear D gene. Trimming cost V 5 bases and J 0 bases, with 17 bases left between them. CDR3 length equals 17 residues. Germline V lookup: CDR1 LNHDA, CDR2 SQIVND (reference sequence). CDR3 protein: CASSQIVRANSNQPQHF. The CDR3 nucleotides are TGTGCCAGTAGTCAGATCGTACGGGCGAATAGCAATCAGCCCCAGCATTTT.

The V call is TRBV9, the J call TRBJ2-5; no definite D call. The germline CDR1 and CDR2 sequences are SGDLS and YYNGEE. V lost 3 bases and J 5 bases, leaving 11 bases between the germline ends. This CDR3 contains 13 residues. The CDR3 spells CASSAPNQETQYF. For the CDR3, the DNA is TGTGCCAGCAGCGCCCCAAATCAGGAGACCCAGTACTTC.

The genes are TRBV4-2 and TRBJ2-2, with a tentative D call TRBD1 (6 bases). With 5 bases removed from V and 0 bases from J, the gap between germline ends came to 10 bases. The CDR3 loop spans 15 amino acids. Germline CDR1 reads LGHNA; CDR2 reads YNFKEQ. DNA of the CDR3: TGTGCCAGCAGCGGGGGCTGGACGAACACCGGGGAGCTGTTTTTT. Translating gives CASSGGWTNTGELFF.

The rearrangement uses TRBV5-1 and TRBJ2-5, with 8 positions matching TRBD2. The length of the CDR3 is 14 residues. V shed 4 bases and J 0 bases; nucleotides not matched to a gene: 2. Germline V CDR1 and CDR2: SGHRS, YFSETQ. Written as DNA, the CDR3 is TGCGCCAGCAGCCTAGCGGGCTACCAAGAGACCCAGTACTTC. Translated: CASSLAGYQETQYF.

The chain recombines TRBV14 with TRBJ1-2, with D possibly being TRBD1 (6 bases). V gave up 4 bases and J gave up 6 bases, with 15 bases separating them. Germline V gene lookup returns CDR1 SGHDN and CDR2 FVKESK. The CDR3 runs 14 residues. CDR3 bases: TGTGCCAGCAGCCCCCAGGGGCCTTTGGATGGCTACACCTTC. This encodes CASSPQGPLDGYTF.

The chain combines TRBV5-4 with TRBJ1-1, with 7 positions matching TRBD1. CDR1 and CDR2 (germline): SGHNT, YYREEE (reference sequence). Trimming at V came to 0 bases and at J to 5 bases, leaving 4 bases not matched to a gene. There are 14 residues in the CDR3. The CDR3 nucleotides are TGTGCCAGCAGCTTGGCGGTACAGGGGACTGAAGCTTTCTTT. Translated, it gives CASSLAVQGTEAFF.

V is TRBV7-8 and J is TRBJ2-3, with D perhaps matching TRBD2 (7 bases). The CDR3 runs 14 residues. The germline gives CDR1 SGHVS, CDR2 FQNEAQ. Deletions cut 5 bases from V and 6 bases from J, with 15 bases between. This chain's CDR3 is CASSLRGGADTQYF. CDR3 nucleotide sequence: TGTGCCAGCAGCCTAAGGGGGGGGGCGGATACGCAGTATTTT.

The chain carries TRBV10-1 and TRBJ1-5; 8 bases align to TRBD1. The V segment lost 5 bases and the J segment 5 bases; nucleotides outside the gene matches: 8. CDR3 length: 15 residues. Germline-derived CDR1 and CDR2 are WNHNN and SYGVQD (reference sequence). CDR3 amino acids: CASSRTGPRDQPQHF. The CDR3 DNA sequence: TGCGCCAGCAGTCGGACAGGGCCGAGGGATCAGCCCCAGCATTTT.

This clone was seen only once. This chain links TRBV19 with TRBJ1-1; D not resolved. CDR3 size: 13 residues. The V end was cut by 7 bases, the J end by 4 bases, with 13 bases between. Germline V gives CDR1 LNHDA, CDR2 SQIVND (reference sequence). The CDR3 sequence: CASMQRGITEAFF. As DNA, the CDR3 is TGTGCCAGTATGCAGCGTGGGATCACTGAAGCTTTCTTT.

The CDR3 loop is CASSYVGVTGYGYTF. The CDR3 nucleotides are TGTGCCAGCAGTTACGTGGGGGTGACGGGCTATGGCTACACCTTC. The V gene is TRBV6-5, the J gene TRBJ1-2; perhaps TRBD1 as D (5 bases). Per the germline V gene, CDR1 is MNHEY and CDR2 is SVGAGI. The CDR3 has 15 residues. V was cut by 2 bases and J by 4 bases, with 14 bases left in between.

This chain connects TRBV5-6 to TRBJ2-2; D not resolved. CDR1 is SGHDT and CDR2 is YYEEEE in the germline V gene. V lost 4 bases to trimming and J lost 2 bases, with 6 bases between them. CDR3 length: 13 amino acids. The chain's CDR3 is CASSETNTGELFF. Here the CDR3 DNA reads TGTGCCAGCAGCGAAACCAACACCGGGGAGCTGTTTTTT.

The chain links TRBV28 to TRBJ2-4; no reliable D call. Trimming cost V 3 bases and J 1 base, with 19 bases left between them. CDR1 MDHEN and CDR2 SYDVKM come from the germline V gene. CDR3 length: 18 residues. For the CDR3, the DNA is TGTGCCAGCAGTTTTCCTTCTAGAGAGCTAGGGGCCAAAAACATTCAGTACTTC. Translation gives CASSFPSRELGAKNIQYF.

CDR3: CASGPPYRGAYEQYF. The CDR3 region has the DNA TGTGCTAGTGGTCCACCCTACAGGGGGGCCTACGAGCAGTACTTC. This rearrangement joins TRBV12-5 to TRBJ2-7, with 8 nucleotides matching TRBD1. The CDR3 loop spans 15 amino acids. Losses at the gene ends were 5 bases for V and 2 bases for J; bases not matched to a gene: 8. Germline CDR1 is LGHNT and CDR2 is FRNRAP. Based on the CDR3 plus reference TRBV12-5 and TRBJ2-7, the full variable domain is DARVTQTPRHKVTEMGQEVTMRCQPILGHNTVFWYRQTMMQGLELLAYFRNRAPLDDSGMPKDRFSAEMPDATLATLKIQPSEPRDSAVYFCASGPPYRGAYEQYFGPGTRLTVT.

This clone was recorded a few times. The chain combines TRBV5-6 with TRBJ2-1; D is unresolved. V dropped 4 bases and J dropped 5 bases, with 19 bases sitting between them. Germline assignment: CDR1 SGHDT and CDR2 YYEEEE. The CDR3 consists of 16 residues. CDR3: CASSPPPGFSDNEQFF. As DNA, the CDR3 is TGTGCCAGCAGCCCCCCTCCGGGTTTTTCGGACAATGAGCAGTTCTTC.

Concerning this clone itself: This specimen includes other DNA sequences encoding the same CDR3. The rearrangement joins TRBV4-1 to TRBJ2-7, with D unclear. CDR3 length: 13 amino acids. The germline CDR1 and CDR2 sequences are MGHRA and YSYEKL. Trimming shortened V by 1 base and J by 2 bases, and 6 bases separated the two germline ends. In nucleotides, the CDR3 is TGCGCCAGCAGCCAAGTGGCCGCCTACGAGCAGTACTTC. Amino acids: CASSQVAAYEQYF.

The chain couples TRBV9 to TRBJ1-2; D gene unclear. CDR3 length: 17 amino acids. Germline loops: CDR1 SGDLS, CDR2 YYNGEE. The germline V and J ends were trimmed by 3 bases and 0 bases, with 18 bases remaining between them. This CDR3 reads CASSASRIRPSNYGYTF. The CDR3 DNA is TGTGCCAGCAGCGCCTCAAGGATACGACCTTCTAACTATGGCTACACCTTC.

The chain has TRBV28 and TRBJ1-4; a weak D match, TRBD1 (6 bases). Trimming removed 6 bases from V and 3 bases from J, with 14 bases in between. This CDR3 region has 15 residues. CDR1 and CDR2 (germline): MDHEN, SYDVKM. The chain's CDR3 is CASSLNRAANEKLFF. The CDR3 bases are TGTGCCAGCAGCCTAAACAGGGCGGCTAATGAAAAACTGTTTTTT.

Turning to this clone: This same CDR3 is encoded by further DNA sequences in the sample. The chain carries TRBV27 and TRBJ1-1; 9 bases line up with TRBD1. The CDR3 sequence is 12 residues long. Germline V gene lookup returns CDR1 MNHEY and CDR2 SMNVEV (reference sequence). The V gene end was trimmed by 8 bases and the J gene end by 4 bases; junction bases not matched to a gene: 2. CDR3 sequence reads: CASRQGGTEAFF. DNA of the CDR3: TGTGCCAGCCGACAGGGGGGCACTGAAGCTTTCTTT.

The CDR3 loop is CASSEGGYSNQPQHF. DNA of the CDR3: TGTGCCAGCAGTGAAGGCGGCTATAGCAATCAGCCCCAGCATTTT. The rearrangement links TRBV2 to TRBJ1-5; D gene unclear. Germline assignment: CDR1 SNHLY and CDR2 FYNNEI. V was cut by 1 base and J by 0 bases, with 7 bases left in between. CDR3 length: 15 residues.

This clone was recorded only once. The chain carries TRBV28 and TRBJ1-6, with unresolved D. CDR3 length equals 16 residues. The V and J ends lost 3 bases and 4 bases respectively, with 13 bases between them. From germline, CDR1 is MDHEN and CDR2 SYDVKM. The CDR3 loop reads CASSFGRSLYNSPLHF. DNA of the CDR3: TGTGCCAGCAGTTTTGGACGAAGTCTTTATAATTCACCCCTCCACTTT.

CDR3 in amino acids: CASSVLAGANTGELFF. Here the CDR3 DNA reads TGTGCCAGCAGCGTCCTAGCGGGGGCCAACACCGGGGAGCTGTTTTTT. The chain combines TRBV9 with TRBJ2-2; 10 bases align to TRBD2. Germline V gene lookup returns CDR1 SGDLS and CDR2 YYNGEE. V lost 2 bases, J lost 2 bases, and 3 bases stayed unmatched. There are 16 residues in the CDR3.

The rearrangement uses TRBV30 and TRBJ2-7; 7 bases agree with TRBD1. J gave up 0 bases and V 1 base, and 9 bases lay outside the gene matches. This CDR3 comprises 16 residues. The germline V gene has CDR1 GTSNPN and CDR2 SVGIG (reference sequence). The CDR3 loop is CAWSARGTTGSYEQYF. CDR3 DNA sequence: TGTGCCTGGAGTGCCAGGGGGACCACAGGCTCCTACGAGCAGTACTTC. Full variable domain (missing parts from reference TRBV30 and TRBJ2-7): SQTIHQWPATLVQPVGSPLSLECTVEGTSNPNLYWYRQAAGRGLQLLFYSVGIGQISSEVPQNLSASRPQDRQFILSSKKLLLSDSGFYLCAWSARGTTGSYEQYFGPGTRLTVT.